This is a list of T cell receptor beta chains from one sample in a study of PD-1 blockade in classical Hodgkin lymphoma. Data came from immunoSEQ multiplex PCR; TCRdb stores just in-frame clones and leaves some out. The sample lists roughly 48,000 clones, roughly 86% occurring once. This specimen consisted of peripheral blood mononuclear cells (PBMCs), obtained before the fourth cycle of nivolumab. These receptors came from a human donor with classical Hodgkin lymphoma. Each CDR3 is given without its conserved first and last residue.

CDR3 protein,V gene,J gene
ASRQGADNSPLH,TRBV19,TRBJ1-6
ASSPTSDEQF,TRBV4-1,TRBJ2-1
ASSSHTGLAGVETQY,TRBV11-2,TRBJ2-5
ASSSRLLSSYEQY,TRBV19,TRBJ2-7
ASSPGRSYGYT,TRBV7-2,TRBJ1-2
ASSQRRPGQETQY,TRBV28,TRBJ2-5
SVEALAGLRYNEQF,TRBV29-1,TRBJ2-1
ASSQSGRVYEQY,TRBV7-2,TRBJ2-7
ASSQTRGAGEKLF,TRBV4-1,TRBJ1-4
ASSLWGAMNTEAF,TRBV7-2,TRBJ1-1
ASSWGGGETQY,TRBV27,TRBJ2-5
ASSLNRGPGTDTQY,TRBV28,TRBJ2-3
ASSQEPSGLTYEQY,TRBV4-2,TRBJ2-7
ASSTDHRGWDEKLF,TRBV28,TRBJ1-4
ASSFTVNTGELF,TRBV7-8,TRBJ2-2
ASWGLGAGDTEAF,TRBV6-5,TRBJ1-1
ASSEWVNTEAF,TRBV6-1,TRBJ1-1
ASSKTDGGRIANEQF,TRBV19,TRBJ2-1
ASSIDSYETNEKLF,TRBV7-2,TRBJ1-4
ASSVRSNEKLF,TRBV9,TRBJ1-4
ASSKLEQGHPYEQY,TRBV21-1,TRBJ2-7
ASRATGTGGMTEAF,TRBV7-3,TRBJ1-1
ASRPELNTGELF,TRBV7-6,TRBJ2-2
ASSEWAGGDYGYT,TRBV2,TRBJ1-2
ASSLEGQTSYGYT,TRBV5-5,TRBJ1-2
ASSFRTGNEQF,TRBV5-1,TRBJ2-1
ASSLESPLSYEQY,TRBV7-7,TRBJ2-7
ASFKSHTEAF,TRBV18,TRBJ1-1
ASSSRQHGYT,TRBV9,TRBJ1-2
ASSKGQNYGYT,TRBV7-7,TRBJ1-2
ASSPHLIGQGPEQY,TRBV9,TRBJ2-7
ASSLQGHSYEQY,TRBV5-5,TRBJ2-7
ASSVEARGETQY,TRBV9,TRBJ2-5
ASMGRNTDTQY,TRBV28,TRBJ2-3
ASSLWWLARGEQY,TRBV7-2,TRBJ2-7
ATRTVYEQY,TRBV28,TRBJ2-7